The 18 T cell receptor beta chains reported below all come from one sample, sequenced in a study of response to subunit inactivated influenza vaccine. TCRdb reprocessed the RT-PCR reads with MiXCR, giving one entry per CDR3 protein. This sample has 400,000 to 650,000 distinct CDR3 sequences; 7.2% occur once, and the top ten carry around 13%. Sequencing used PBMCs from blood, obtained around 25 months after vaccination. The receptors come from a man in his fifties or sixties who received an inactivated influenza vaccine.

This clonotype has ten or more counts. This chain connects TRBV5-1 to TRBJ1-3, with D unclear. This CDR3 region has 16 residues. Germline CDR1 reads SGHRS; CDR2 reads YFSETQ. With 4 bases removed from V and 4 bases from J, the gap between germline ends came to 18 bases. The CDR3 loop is CASSPQDYTGGNTIYF. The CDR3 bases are TGCGCCAGCAGCCCGCAGGATTACACGGGAGGAAACACCATATATTTT.

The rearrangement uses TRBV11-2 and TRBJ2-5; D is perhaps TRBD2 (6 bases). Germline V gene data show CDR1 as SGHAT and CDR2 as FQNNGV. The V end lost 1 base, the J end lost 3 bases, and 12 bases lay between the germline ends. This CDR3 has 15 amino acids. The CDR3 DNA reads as TGTGCCAGCAGCTTAGCCGGCGGGGTAGAAGAGACCCAGTACTTC. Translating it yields CASSLAGGVEETQYF.

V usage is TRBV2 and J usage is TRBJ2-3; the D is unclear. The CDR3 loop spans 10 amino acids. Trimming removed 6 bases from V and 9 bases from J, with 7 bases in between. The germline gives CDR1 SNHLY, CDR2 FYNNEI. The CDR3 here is CASRRVTQYF. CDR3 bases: TGTGCCAGCAGGCGAGTCACGCAGTATTTT.

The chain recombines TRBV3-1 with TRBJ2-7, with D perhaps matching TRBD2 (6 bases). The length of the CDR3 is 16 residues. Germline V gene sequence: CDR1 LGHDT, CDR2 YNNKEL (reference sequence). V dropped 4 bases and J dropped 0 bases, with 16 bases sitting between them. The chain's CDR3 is CASSPTGLAHSYEQYF. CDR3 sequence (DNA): TGTGCCAGCAGCCCCACCGGCCTAGCGCACTCCTACGAGCAGTACTTC.

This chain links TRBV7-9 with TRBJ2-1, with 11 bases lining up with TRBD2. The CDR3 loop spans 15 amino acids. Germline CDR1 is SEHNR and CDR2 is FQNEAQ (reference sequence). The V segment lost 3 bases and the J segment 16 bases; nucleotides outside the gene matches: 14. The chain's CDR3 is CASSLSDLLAGGLFF. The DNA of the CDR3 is TGTGCCAGCAGCTTGTCAGATCTCCTAGCGGGAGGCTTATTCTTC.

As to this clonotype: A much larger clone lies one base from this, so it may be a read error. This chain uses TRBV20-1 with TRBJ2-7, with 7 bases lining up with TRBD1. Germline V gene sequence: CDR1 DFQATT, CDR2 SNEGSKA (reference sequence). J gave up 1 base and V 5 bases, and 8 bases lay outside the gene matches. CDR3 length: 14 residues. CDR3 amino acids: CSAYHRGLSYEQYF. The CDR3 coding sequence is TGCAGTGCTTACCACAGGGGCCTTTCCTACGAGCAGTACTTC.

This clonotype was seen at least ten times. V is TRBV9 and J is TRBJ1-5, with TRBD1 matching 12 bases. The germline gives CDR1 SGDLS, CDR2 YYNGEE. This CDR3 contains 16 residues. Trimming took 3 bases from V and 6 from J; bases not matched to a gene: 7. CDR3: CASSDGTGGSGQPQHF. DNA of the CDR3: TGTGCCAGCAGCGACGGGACAGGGGGCTCGGGTCAGCCCCAGCATTTT.

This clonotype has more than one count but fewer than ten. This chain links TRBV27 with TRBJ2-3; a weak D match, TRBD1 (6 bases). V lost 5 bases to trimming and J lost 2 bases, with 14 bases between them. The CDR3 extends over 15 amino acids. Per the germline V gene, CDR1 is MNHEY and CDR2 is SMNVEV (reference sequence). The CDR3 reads CASSNLPGDTDTQYF. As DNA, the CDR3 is TGTGCCAGCAGTAACCTTCCAGGGGACACAGATACGCAGTATTTT.

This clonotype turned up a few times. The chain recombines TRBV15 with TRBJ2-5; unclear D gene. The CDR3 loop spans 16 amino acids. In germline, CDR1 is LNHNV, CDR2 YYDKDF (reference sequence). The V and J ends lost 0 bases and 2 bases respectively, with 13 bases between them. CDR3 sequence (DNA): TGTGCCACCAGCAGAGATCTAAGAACGGCGCAAGAGACCCAGTACTTC. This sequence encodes CATSRDLRTAQETQYF.

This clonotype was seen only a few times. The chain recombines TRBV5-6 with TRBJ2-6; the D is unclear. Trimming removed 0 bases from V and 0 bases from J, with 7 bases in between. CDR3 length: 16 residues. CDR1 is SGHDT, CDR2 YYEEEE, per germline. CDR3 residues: CASSLGDTSGANVLTF. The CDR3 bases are TGTGCCAGCAGCTTGGGAGATACCTCTGGGGCCAACGTCCTGACTTTC.

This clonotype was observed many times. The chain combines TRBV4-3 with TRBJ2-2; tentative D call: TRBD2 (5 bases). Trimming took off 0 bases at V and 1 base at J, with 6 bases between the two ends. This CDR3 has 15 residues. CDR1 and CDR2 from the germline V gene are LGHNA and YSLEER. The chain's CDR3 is CASSQEEGNTGELFF. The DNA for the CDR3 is TGCGCCAGCAGCCAAGAAGAGGGGAACACCGGGGAGCTGTTTTTT.

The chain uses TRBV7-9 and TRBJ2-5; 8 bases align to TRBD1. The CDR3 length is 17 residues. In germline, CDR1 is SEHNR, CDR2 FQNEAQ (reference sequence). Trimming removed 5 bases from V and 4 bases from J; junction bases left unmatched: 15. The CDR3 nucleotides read TGTGCCAGCAGCCTACCTTCAGGTACAGGGGGTTCAGAGACCCAGTACTTC. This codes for CASSLPSGTGGSETQYF. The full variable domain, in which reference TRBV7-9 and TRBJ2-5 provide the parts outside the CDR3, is DTGVSQNPRHKITKRGQNVTFRCDPISEHNRLYWYRQTLGQGPEFLTYFQNEAQLEKSRLLSDRFSAERPKGSFSTLEIQRTEQGDSAMYLCASSLPSGTGGSETQYFGPGTRLLVL.

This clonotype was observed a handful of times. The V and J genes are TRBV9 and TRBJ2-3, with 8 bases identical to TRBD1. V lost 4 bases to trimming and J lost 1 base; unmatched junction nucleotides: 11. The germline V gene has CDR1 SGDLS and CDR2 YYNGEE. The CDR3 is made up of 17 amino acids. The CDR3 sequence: CASSQHPTGARTDTQYF. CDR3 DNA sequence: TGTGCCAGCAGCCAACATCCGACAGGGGCCCGCACAGATACGCAGTATTTT. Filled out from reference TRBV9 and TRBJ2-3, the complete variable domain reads DSGVTQTPKHLITATGQRVTLRCSPRSGDLSVYWYQQSLDQGLQFLIQYYNGEERAKGNILERFSAQQFPDLHSELNLSSLELGDSALYFCASSQHPTGARTDTQYFGPGTRLTVL.

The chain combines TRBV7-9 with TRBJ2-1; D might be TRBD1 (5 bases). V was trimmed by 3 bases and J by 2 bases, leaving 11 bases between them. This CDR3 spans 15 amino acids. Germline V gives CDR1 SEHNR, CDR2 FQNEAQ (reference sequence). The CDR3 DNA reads TGTGCCAGCAGCTTGGGGCGGAGTGCCTACAATGAGCAGTTCTTC. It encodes CASSLGRSAYNEQFF. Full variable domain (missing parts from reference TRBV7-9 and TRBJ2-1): DTGVSQNPRHKITKRGQNVTFRCDPISEHNRLYWYRQTLGQGPEFLTYFQNEAQLEKSRLLSDRFSAERPKGSFSTLEIQRTEQGDSAMYLCASSLGRSAYNEQFFGPGTRLTVL.

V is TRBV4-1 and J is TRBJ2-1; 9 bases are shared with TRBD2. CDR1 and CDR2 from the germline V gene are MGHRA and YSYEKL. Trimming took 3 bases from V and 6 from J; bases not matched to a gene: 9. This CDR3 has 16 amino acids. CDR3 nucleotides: TGCGCCAGCAGCCACCCGCGTGGCGGGGGGGCCAATGAGCAGTTCTTC. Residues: CASSHPRGGGANEQFF.

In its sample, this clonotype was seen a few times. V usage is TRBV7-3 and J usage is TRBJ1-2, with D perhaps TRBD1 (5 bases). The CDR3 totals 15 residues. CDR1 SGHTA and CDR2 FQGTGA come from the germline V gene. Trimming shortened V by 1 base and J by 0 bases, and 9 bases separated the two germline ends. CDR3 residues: CASSLRPGSNYGYTF. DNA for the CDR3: TGTGCCAGCAGCTTAAGGCCAGGGTCTAACTATGGCTACACCTTC.

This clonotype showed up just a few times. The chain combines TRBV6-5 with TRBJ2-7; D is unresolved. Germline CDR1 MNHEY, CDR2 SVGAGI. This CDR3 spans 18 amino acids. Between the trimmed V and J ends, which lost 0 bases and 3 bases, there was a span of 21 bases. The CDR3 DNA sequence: TGTGCCAGCAGTTACTCGTCTCCGTGGCAGGCAGCCGTCTACGAGCAGTACTTC. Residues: CASSYSSPWQAAVYEQYF.

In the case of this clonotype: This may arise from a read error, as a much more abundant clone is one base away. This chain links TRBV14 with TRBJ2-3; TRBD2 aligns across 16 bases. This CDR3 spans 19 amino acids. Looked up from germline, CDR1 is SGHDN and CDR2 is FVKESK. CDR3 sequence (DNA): TGTACCAGCAGCCCCTTACCCGGGACTAGCGGGGGGGGCACAGATACGCAGTATTTT. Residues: CTSSPLPGTSGGGTDTQYF.